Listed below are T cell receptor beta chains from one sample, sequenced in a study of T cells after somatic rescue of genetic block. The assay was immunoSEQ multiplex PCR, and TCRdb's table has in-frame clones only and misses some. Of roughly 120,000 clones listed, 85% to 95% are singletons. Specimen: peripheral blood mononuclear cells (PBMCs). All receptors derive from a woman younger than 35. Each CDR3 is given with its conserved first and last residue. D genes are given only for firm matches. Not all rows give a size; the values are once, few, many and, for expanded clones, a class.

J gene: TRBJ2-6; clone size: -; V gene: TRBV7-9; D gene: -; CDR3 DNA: TGTGCCATATCCGGGATGCCATCTGGGGCCAACGTCCTGACTTTC; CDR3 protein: CAISGMPSGANVLTF
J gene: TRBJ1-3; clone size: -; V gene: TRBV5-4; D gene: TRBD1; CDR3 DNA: TGTGCCAGCAGCTCCGGACAGGGGCGCTCTGGAAACACCATATATTTT; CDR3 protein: CASSSGQGRSGNTIYF
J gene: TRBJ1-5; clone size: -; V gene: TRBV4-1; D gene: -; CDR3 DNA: TGCGCCAGCAGCCAAGTTGCCGGGGGCGGCAATCAGCCCCAGCATTTT; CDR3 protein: CASSQVAGGGNQPQHF
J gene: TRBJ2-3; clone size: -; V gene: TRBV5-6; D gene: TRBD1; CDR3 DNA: TGTGCCAGCAGCCGGGACAGGGCAACAGATACGCAGTATTTT; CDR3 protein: CASSRDRATDTQYF
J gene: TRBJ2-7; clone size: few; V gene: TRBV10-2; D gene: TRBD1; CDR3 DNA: TGCGCCGCAGGGGGATACGAGCAGTACTTC; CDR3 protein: CAAGGYEQYF
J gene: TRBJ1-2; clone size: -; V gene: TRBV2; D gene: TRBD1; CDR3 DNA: TGTGCCACAAAGGTCACACAGGGGCGGACTTTTGGCTATGGCTACACCTTC; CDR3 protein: CATKVTQGRTFGYGYTF
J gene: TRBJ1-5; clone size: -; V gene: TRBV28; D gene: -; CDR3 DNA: TGTGCCAGCATTCCGGGGGGGGGCAATCAGCCCCAGCATTTT; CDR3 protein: CASIPGGGNQPQHF
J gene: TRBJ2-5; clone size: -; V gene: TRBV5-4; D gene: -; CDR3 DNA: TGTGCCAGCAGCTTGGCAACCGAGGAGACCCAGTACTTC; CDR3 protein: CASSLATEETQYF
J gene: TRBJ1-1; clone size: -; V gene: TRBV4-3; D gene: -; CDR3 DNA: TGCGCCACAGGGGCAGCTATGAACACTGAAGCTTTCTTT; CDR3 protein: CATGAAMNTEAFF
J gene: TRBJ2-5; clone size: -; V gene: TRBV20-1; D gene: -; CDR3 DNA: TGCAGTGCTAGAGGGGGAGAGACCCAGTACTTC; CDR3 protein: CSARGGETQYF
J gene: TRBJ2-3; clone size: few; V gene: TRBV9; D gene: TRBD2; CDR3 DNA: TGTGCCAGCAGCGTTCTGGCGGCGGGGGGGACAGATACGCAGTATTTT; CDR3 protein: CASSVLAAGGTDTQYF
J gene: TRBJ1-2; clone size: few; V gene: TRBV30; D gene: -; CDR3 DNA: TGTGCCTGGGCAAGGTCTAACTATGGCTACACCTTC; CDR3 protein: CAWARSNYGYTF
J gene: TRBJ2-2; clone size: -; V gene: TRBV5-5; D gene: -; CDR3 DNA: TGTGCCAGCAGCTTAACCGCCGTCGCGAACACCGGGGAGCTGTTTTTT; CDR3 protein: CASSLTAVANTGELFF
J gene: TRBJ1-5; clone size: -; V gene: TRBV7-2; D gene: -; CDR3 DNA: TGTGCCAGCAGCGTTCCAGGGGATAGCAATCAGCCCCAGCATTTT; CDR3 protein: CASSVPGDSNQPQHF
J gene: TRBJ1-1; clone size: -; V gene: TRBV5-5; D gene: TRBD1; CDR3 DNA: TGTGCCAGCAGCGTGTTGTACGGGACAGAGAAGAAAATGAACACTGAAGCTTTCTTT; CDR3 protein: CASSVLYGTEKKMNTEAFF
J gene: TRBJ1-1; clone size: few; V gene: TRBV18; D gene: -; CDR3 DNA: TGTGCCAGCTCACCAGGGCCATCGGACACTGAAGCTTTCTTT; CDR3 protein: CASSPGPSDTEAFF
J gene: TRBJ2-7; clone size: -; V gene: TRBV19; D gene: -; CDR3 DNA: TGTGCCAGTAGTATGACCCCCCTCGCCTCCGAGCAGTACTTC; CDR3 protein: CASSMTPLASEQYF
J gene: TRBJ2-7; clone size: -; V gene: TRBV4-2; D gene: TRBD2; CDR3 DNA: TGTGCCAGCAGCCAAGCCCTGGGACTAGCGGGGTACGAGCAGTACTTC; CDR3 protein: CASSQALGLAGYEQYF
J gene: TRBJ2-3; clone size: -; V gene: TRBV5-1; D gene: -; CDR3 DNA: TGCGCCAGCAGCTTGTTGCGAACGCCCCCGCAGTATTTT; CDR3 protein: CASSLLRTPPQYF
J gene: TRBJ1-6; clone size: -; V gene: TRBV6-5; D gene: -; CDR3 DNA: TGTGCCAGCAGTTACTCCCCCTCAGGAGGGAATTCACCCCTCCACTTT; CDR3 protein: CASSYSPSGGNSPLHF
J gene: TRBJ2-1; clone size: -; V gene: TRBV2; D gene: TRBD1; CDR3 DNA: TGTGCCAGCAGTGCCGGGACAGGAAGGAATGAGCAGTTCTTC; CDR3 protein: CASSAGTGRNEQFF
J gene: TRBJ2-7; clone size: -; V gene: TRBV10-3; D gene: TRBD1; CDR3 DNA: TGTGCCATCAGTGAGCGTGGACAGGGTGGCTACGAGCAGTACTTC; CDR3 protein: CAISERGQGGYEQYF
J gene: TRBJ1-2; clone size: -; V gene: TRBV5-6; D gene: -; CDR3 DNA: TGTGCCAGCAGCCCGGGAAACTATGGCTACACCTTC; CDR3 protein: CASSPGNYGYTF
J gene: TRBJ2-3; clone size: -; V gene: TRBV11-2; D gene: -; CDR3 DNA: TGTGCCAGCAGCCAGAGGGGGGCTAGCACAGATACGCAGTATTTT; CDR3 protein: CASSQRGASTDTQYF
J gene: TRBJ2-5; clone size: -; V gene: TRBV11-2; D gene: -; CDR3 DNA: TGTGCCAGCAGCTTAACCCCCCGCAGGCAAGAGACCCAGTACTTC; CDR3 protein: CASSLTPRRQETQYF
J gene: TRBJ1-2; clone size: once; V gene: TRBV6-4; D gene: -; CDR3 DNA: TGTGCCAGCAGTGACTCGCCCCAGGAAGGAGGCGCTAACTATGGCTACACCTTC; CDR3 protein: CASSDSPQEGGANYGYTF
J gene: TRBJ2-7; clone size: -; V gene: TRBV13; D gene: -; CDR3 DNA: TGTGCCAGCACCACCCCCGCCGACAGGTGGGGAATACGGTACTTC; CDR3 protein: CASTTPADRWGIRYF
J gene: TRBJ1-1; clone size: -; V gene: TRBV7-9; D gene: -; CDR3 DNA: TGTGCCAGCAGCTTAGAAGGGAACACTGAAGCTTTCTTT; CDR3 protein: CASSLEGNTEAFF
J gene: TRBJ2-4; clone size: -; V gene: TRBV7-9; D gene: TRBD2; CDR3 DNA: TGTGCCAGCAGCTCTTCCGGGACTAGCGGGAAAAGCATTCAGTACTTC; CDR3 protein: CASSSSGTSGKSIQYF
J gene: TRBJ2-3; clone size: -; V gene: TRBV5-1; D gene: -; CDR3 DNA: TGCGCCAGCAGCTTGGGGGAACCCACAGATACGCAGTATTTT; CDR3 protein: CASSLGEPTDTQYF
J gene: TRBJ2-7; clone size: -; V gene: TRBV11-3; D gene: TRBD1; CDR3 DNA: TGTGCCAGCAGCTTTTCCGCCGCCCGGGACAGGGTGCACGAGCAGTACTTC; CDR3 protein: CASSFSAARDRVHEQYF
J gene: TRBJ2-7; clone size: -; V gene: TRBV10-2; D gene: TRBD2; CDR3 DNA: TGCGCCAGCAGGCCCCGTATAGCGGGGGACGAATACGAGCAGTACTTC; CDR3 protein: CASRPRIAGDEYEQYF
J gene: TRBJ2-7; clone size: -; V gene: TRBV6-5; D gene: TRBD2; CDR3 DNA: TGTGCCAGCAGCTCAACTAGCGGGGGCTCCTACGAGCAGTACTTC; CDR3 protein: CASSSTSGGSYEQYF
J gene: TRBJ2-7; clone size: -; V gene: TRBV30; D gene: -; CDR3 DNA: TGTGCCTGGAGCCCGGGGCCGAGCTCCTACGAGCAGTACTTC; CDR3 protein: CAWSPGPSSYEQYF
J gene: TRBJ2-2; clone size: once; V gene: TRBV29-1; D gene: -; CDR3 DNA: TGCAGCGTTGAAGTGAACGGGGAGCTGTTTTTT; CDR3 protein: CSVEVNGELFF
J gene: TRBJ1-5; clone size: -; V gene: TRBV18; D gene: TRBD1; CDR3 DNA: TGTGCCAGCTCACCTCCAGGCCCACCCAGGGGGATGCCCCAGCATTTT; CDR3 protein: CASSPPGPPRGMPQHF
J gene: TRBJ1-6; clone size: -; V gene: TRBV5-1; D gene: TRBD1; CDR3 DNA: TGCGCCAGCAGCCCCGGGACAGGGGGAAATTCACCCCTCCACTTT; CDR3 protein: CASSPGTGGNSPLHF
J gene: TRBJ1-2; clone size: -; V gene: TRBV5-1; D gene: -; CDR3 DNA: TGCGCCAGCAGCGCCGCTGACCGGGTCAACTATGGCTACACCTTC; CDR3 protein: CASSAADRVNYGYTF
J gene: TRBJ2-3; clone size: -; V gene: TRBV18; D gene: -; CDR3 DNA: TGTGCCAGCTCACCACCTAGCACAGATACGCAGTATTTT; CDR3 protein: CASSPPSTDTQYF
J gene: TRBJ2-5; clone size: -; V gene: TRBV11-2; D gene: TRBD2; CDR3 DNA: TGTGCCAGCAGCTCCCTTGGAACTAGCGGCCAAGAGACCCAGTACTTC; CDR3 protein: CASSSLGTSGQETQYF
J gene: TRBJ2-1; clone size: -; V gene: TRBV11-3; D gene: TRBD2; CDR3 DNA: TGTGCCAGCAGCTTAGGGCTAGCGGGGGGCGACTCCTACAATGAGCAGTTCTTC; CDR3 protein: CASSLGLAGGDSYNEQFF
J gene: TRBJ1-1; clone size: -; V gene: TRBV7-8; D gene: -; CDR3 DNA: TGTGCCAGCAGCTTAGAAGGAGCAAGAAGCACTGAAGCTTTCTTT; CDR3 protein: CASSLEGARSTEAFF
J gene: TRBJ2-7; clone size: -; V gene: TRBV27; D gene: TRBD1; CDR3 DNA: TGTGCCAGCAGTTTTGAGGGTAGGACAGGTGATACCTACGAGCAGTACTTC; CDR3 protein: CASSFEGRTGDTYEQYF